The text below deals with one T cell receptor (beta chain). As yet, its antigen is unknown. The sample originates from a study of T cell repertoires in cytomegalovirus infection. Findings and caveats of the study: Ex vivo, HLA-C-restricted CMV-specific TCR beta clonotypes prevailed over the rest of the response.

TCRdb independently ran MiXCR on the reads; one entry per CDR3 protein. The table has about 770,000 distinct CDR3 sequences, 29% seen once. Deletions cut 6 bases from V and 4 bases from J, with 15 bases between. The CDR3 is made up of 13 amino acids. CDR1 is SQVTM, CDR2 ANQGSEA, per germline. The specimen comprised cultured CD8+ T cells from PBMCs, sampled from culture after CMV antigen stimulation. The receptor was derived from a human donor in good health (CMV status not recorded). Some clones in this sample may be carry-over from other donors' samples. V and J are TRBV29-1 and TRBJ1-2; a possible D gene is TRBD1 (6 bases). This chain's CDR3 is CSVFPTGLYGYTF. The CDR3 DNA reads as TGCAGCGTGTTCCCGACAGGCCTCTATGGCTACACCTTC.